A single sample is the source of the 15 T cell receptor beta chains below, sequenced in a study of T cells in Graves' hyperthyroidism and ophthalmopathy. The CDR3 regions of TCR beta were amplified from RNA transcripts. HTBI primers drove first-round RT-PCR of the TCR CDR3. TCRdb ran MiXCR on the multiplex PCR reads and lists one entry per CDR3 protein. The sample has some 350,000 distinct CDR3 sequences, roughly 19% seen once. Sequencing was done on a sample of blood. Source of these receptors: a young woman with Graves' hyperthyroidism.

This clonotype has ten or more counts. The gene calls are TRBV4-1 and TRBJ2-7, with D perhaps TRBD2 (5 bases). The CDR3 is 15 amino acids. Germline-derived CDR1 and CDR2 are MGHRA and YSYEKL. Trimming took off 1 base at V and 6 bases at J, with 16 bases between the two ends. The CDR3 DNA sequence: TGCGCCAGCAGCCAAGTCCGGGAACGCGGTGGCGAGCAGTACTTC. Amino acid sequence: CASSQVRERGGEQYF.

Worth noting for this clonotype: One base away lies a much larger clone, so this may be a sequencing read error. CDR3 protein: CASSIGQPQPQRF. The CDR3 bases are TGTGCCAGTAGTATCGGACAGCCCCAGCCCCAGCGTTTT. The V gene is TRBV19, the J gene TRBJ1-5; D is possibly TRBD1 (6 bases). Per germline, CDR1 LNHDA and CDR2 SQIVND (reference sequence). The CDR3 is made up of 13 amino acids.

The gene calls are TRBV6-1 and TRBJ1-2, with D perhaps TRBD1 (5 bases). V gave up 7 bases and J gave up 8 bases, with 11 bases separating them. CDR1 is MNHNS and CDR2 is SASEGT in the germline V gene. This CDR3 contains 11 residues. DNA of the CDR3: TGTGCCAGCACCCAGACAGAGGGCTACACCTTC. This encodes CASTQTEGYTF.

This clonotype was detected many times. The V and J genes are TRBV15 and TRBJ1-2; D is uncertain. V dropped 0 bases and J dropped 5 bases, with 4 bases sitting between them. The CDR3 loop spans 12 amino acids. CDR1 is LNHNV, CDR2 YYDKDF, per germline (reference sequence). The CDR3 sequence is CATSRERYGYTF. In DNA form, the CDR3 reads TGTGCCACCAGCAGAGAGCGTTATGGCTACACCTTC.

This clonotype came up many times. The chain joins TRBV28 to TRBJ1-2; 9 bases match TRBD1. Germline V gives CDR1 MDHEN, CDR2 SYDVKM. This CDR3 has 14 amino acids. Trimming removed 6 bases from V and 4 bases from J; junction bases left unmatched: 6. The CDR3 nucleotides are TGTGCCAGCAGAACCGGGACAGGGACCTATGGCTACACCTTC. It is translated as CASRTGTGTYGYTF.

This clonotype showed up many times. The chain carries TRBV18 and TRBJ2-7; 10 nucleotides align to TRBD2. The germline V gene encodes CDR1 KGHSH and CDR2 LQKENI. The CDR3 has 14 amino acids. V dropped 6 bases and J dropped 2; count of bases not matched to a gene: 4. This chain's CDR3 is CASSGAGGPYEQYF. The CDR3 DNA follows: TGTGCCAGCTCGGGAGCGGGGGGGCCCTACGAGCAGTACTTC. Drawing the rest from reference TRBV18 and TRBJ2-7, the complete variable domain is NAGVMQNPRHLVRRRGQEARLRCSPMKGHSHVYWYRQLPEEGLKFMVYLQKENIIDESGMPKERFSAEFPKEGPSILRIQQVVRGDSAAYFCASSGAGGPYEQYFGPGTRLTVT.

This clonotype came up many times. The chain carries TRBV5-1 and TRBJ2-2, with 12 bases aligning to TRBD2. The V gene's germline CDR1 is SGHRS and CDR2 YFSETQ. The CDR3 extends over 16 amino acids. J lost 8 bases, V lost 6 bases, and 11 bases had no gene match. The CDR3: CASTNRTSGAQGELFF. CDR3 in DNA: TGCGCCAGCACCAATCGGACTAGCGGGGCCCAGGGGGAGCTGTTTTTT.

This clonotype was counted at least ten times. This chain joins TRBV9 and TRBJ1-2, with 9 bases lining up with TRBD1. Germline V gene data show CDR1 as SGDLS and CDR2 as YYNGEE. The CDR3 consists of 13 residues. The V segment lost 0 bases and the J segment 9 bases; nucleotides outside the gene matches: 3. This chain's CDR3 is CASSVDRGQSYTF. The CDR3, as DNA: TGTGCCAGCAGCGTAGACAGGGGGCAAAGCTACACCTTC.

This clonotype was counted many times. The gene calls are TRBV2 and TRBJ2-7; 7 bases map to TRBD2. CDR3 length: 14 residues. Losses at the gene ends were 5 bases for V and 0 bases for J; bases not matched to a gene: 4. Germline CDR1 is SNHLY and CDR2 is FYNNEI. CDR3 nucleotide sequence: TGTGCCAGCAGTTCCCGGGACTACTCCTACGAGCAGTACTTC. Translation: CASSSRDYSYEQYF.

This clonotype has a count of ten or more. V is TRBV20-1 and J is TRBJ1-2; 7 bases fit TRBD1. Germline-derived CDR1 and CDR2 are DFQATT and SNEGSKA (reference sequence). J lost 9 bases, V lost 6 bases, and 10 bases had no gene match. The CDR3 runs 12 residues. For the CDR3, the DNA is TGCAGTGCCAGATACAGGGGATATAGCTACACCTTC. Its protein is CSARYRGYSYTF.

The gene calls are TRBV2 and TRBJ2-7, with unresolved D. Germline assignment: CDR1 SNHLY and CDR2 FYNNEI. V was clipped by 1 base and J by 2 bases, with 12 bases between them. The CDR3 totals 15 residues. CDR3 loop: CASSEGVGLTYEQYF. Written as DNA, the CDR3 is TGTGCCAGCAGTGAAGGGGTAGGTTTAACCTACGAGCAGTACTTC.

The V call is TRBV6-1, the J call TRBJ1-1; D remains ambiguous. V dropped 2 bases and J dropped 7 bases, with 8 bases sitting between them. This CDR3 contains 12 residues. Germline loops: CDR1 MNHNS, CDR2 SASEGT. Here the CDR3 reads CASSEWAVEAFF. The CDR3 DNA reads TGTGCCAGCAGTGAATGGGCCGTTGAAGCTTTCTTT.

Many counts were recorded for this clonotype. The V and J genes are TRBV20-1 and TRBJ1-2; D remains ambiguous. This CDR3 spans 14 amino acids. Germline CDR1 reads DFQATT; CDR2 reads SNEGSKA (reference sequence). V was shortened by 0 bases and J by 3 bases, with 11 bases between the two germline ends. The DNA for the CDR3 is TGCAGTGCTAGAGATCTCTCGGACTACTATGGCTACACCTTC. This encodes CSARDLSDYYGYTF.

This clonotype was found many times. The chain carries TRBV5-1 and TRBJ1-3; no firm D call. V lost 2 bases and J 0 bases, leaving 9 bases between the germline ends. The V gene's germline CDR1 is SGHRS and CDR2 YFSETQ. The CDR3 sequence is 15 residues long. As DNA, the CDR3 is TGCGCCAGCAGCTTCCGACCGGACTCTGGAAACACCATATATTTT. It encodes CASSFRPDSGNTIYF.

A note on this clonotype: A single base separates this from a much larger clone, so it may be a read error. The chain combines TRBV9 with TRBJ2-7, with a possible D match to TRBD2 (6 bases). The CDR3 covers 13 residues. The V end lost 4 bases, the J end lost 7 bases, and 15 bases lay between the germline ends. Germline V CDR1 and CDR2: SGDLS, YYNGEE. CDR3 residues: CASSFGAAGEQYF. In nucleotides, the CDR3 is TGTGCCAGCAGCTTCGGGGCGGCGGGGGAGCAGTACTTC.